The T cell receptor beta chain under discussion was sequenced for a study of blood T cell repertoires in COVID-19. Study-wide background: Some COVID-19 samples were acute and others convalescent; all came from the United States, Italy and Spain.

This clone was counted a few times. V was cut by 8 bases and J by 5 bases, with 10 bases left in between. This CDR3 is built from 12 residues. From germline, CDR1 is LNHDA and CDR2 SQIVND (reference sequence). During active infection, Seattle patients enrolled and were then monitored through disease. As originally analysed: The authors estimated nucleated cell counts from reference gene primer amplification. Generated by immunoSEQ multiplex PCR, the TCRdb table keeps only in-frame clones and is missing some. V and J calls and clone size are those listed in that table; D and trimming were worked out from the DNA. The sample lists under 150,000 clones; 80% to 90% were seen once.

The source of this sequence is an older woman with COVID-19, enrolled during active disease. The chain links TRBV19 to TRBJ1-5; D gene ambiguous. The specimen sequenced was peripheral blood. Written as DNA, the CDR3 is TGTGCCAGTGGGCTGTGGGATCAGCCCCAGCATTTT. This translates into CASGLWDQPQHF.